The 15 T cell receptor beta chains in this list originate from one sample, sequenced in a study of neoadjuvant anti-PD-1 for oral cavity cancer. Sequencing used immunoSEQ multiplex PCR; TCRdb keeps in-frame clones, though not all of them. The sample consists of under 15,000 clones, about two thirds of them appearing once. Documented time point: after neoadjuvant nivolumab, at surgical resection. Sequenced here: PBMCs, sampled after nivolumab (anti-PD-1) treatment. The receptors come from a person between 40 and 80 years old with oral cavity squamous cell carcinoma.

This rearrangement joins TRBV11-3 to TRBJ2-1; TRBD2 is a possible D gene (6 bases). V was cut by 5 bases and J by 2 bases, with 10 bases left in between. CDR1 and CDR2 from the germline V gene are SGHNT and YENEEA. The CDR3 is 14 residues long. The CDR3 reads CASSPGGTYNEQFF. The CDR3 region has the DNA TGTGCCAGCAGCCCCGGGGGTACCTACAATGAGCAGTTCTTC.

The chain carries TRBV7-9 and TRBJ2-7, with D possibly TRBD2 on 5 matching bases. CDR3 length: 15 residues. Trimming left V 1 base short and J 1 base short, with 11 bases between. Germline V gives CDR1 SEHNR, CDR2 FQNEAQ (reference sequence). DNA for the CDR3: TGTGCCAGCAGCTTAGAGAGCGGCAAATCCTACGAGCAGTACTTC. This translates into CASSLESGKSYEQYF.

The chain combines TRBV2 with TRBJ2-7; 10 bases are a match to TRBD1. V lost 8 bases and J lost 4; bases outside the gene matches: 8. Germline V lookup: CDR1 SNHLY, CDR2 FYNNEI. The CDR3 is made up of 14 amino acids. The CDR3 here is CASVRDRGGYEQYF. DNA of the CDR3: TGTGCCAGCGTCAGGGACAGGGGCGGATACGAGCAGTACTTC.

The chain links TRBV27 to TRBJ2-7, with D possibly being TRBD1 (6 bases). CDR3 length: 14 residues. The V and J ends lost 3 bases and 7 bases respectively, with 16 bases between them. Germline V CDR1 and CDR2: MNHEY, SMNVEV (reference sequence). The CDR3 sequence is CASSFTGLVLEQYF. As DNA, the CDR3 is TGTGCCAGCAGTTTTACAGGGCTCGTTTTGGAGCAGTACTTC.

The chain links TRBV7-3 to TRBJ1-1; weak D call: TRBD1 (5 bases). CDR1 and CDR2 from the germline V gene are SGHTA and FQGTGA. Trimming removed 0 bases from V and 1 base from J, with 15 bases in between. The CDR3 runs 17 residues. The CDR3 protein is CASSLTGQGRGNTEAFF. As DNA, the CDR3 is TGTGCCAGCAGCTTAACGGGGCAGGGCCGCGGGAACACTGAAGCTTTCTTT.

This clone has only a few counts. This chain connects TRBV12-5 to TRBJ1-2, with D hard to call. The CDR3 is made up of 16 amino acids. Germline loops: CDR1 LGHNT, CDR2 FRNRAP. V lost 0 bases, J lost 7 bases, and 18 bases lay in between. Written as DNA, the CDR3 is TGTGCTAGTGGTTTGGTACTGGCAGTCCCATTGGGTGGCTACACCTTC. Protein product: CASGLVLAVPLGGYTF.

The chain links TRBV5-6 to TRBJ1-3; TRBD1 might be the D (6 bases). The V gene lost 6 bases and the J gene lost 6 bases, with 19 bases spanning the gap. Germline V gives CDR1 SGHDT, CDR2 YYEEEE. This CDR3 region has 15 residues. The CDR3 protein is CASTQLQGFVNTIYF. CDR3 DNA sequence: TGTGCCAGCACCCAATTACAGGGATTTGTAAACACCATATATTTT.

V is TRBV5-1 and J is TRBJ2-6; no definite D call. The CDR3 totals 15 residues. Germline CDR1 reads SGHRS; CDR2 reads YFSETQ. Trimming took off 4 bases at V and 0 bases at J, with 8 bases between the two ends. This CDR3 is CASSRLGSGANVLTF. The DNA of the CDR3 is TGCGCCAGCAGCCGACTTGGCTCTGGGGCCAACGTCCTGACTTTC.

The chain is built from TRBV5-6 and TRBJ1-4; the match to TRBD1 covers 7 bases. The CDR3 is made up of 14 amino acids. CDR1 and CDR2 from the germline V gene are SGHDT and YYEEEE. The V and J ends lost 2 bases and 7 bases, in that order; junction bases with no gene match: 5. Written as DNA, the CDR3 is TGTGCCAGCAGCTTAGGGGGCCTGGGTGAAAAACTGTTTTTT. Amino acids: CASSLGGLGEKLFF.

The chain employs TRBV6-5 and TRBJ1-2, with D perhaps TRBD1 (6 bases). CDR1 is MNHEY and CDR2 is SVGAGI in the germline V gene. V lost 0 bases, J lost 8 bases, and 13 bases lay in between. The CDR3 is 14 amino acids. In DNA form, the CDR3 reads TGTGCCAGCAGTTACTCGCCCGGCCAGGGGGGCTACACCTTC. As protein: CASSYSPGQGGYTF.

The genes are TRBV7-9 and TRBJ2-5; 8 bases fit TRBD1. The CDR3 is 16 residues long. The germline CDR1 and CDR2 sequences are SEHNR and FQNEAQ (reference sequence). With 4 bases clipped from V and 3 bases from J, the junction kept 10 bases outside the gene matches. The chain's CDR3 is CASSSTRQGSKETQYF. DNA of the CDR3: TGTGCCAGCAGCTCAACTAGACAGGGGAGTAAAGAGACCCAGTACTTC.

V gene TRBV25-1 combines with J gene TRBJ2-3, with a tentative D call TRBD1 (5 bases). There are 14 residues in the CDR3. The germline V and J ends were trimmed by 6 bases and 3 bases, with 13 bases remaining between them. Germline CDR1 MGHDK, CDR2 SYGVNS. The CDR3 sequence is CASRDTRSTDTQYF. CDR3 nucleotides: TGTGCCAGCAGGGACACTCGCTCAACAGATACGCAGTATTTT. Supplemented by reference TRBV25-1 and TRBJ2-3, the full variable domain reads EADIYQTPRYLVIGTGKKITLECSQTMGHDKMYWYQQDPGMELHLIHYSYGVNSTEKGDLSSESTVSRIRTEHFPLTLESARPSHTSQYLCASRDTRSTDTQYFGPGTRLTVL.

In its sample, this clone was seen once. The chain recombines TRBV7-7 with TRBJ2-1, with TRBD2 as a possible D gene (5 bases). The CDR3 length is 14 residues. In germline, CDR1 is SSHAT, CDR2 FNYEAQ (reference sequence). V lost 0 bases and J lost 5, with 8 bases in between. As DNA, the CDR3 is TGTGCCAGCAGCTTAGCGGGAGCCCACAATGAGCAGTTCTTC. It is translated as CASSLAGAHNEQFF.

The table lists this clone with a count of one. The chain uses TRBV10-3 and TRBJ1-3; no reliable D call. CDR3 length: 16 amino acids. V was cut by 7 bases and J by 4 bases, with 20 bases left in between. Germline V CDR1 and CDR2: ENHRY, SYGVKD. CDR3: CAIKAPEASSGNTIYF. As DNA, the CDR3 is TGTGCCATCAAAGCCCCGGAGGCTTCGTCCGGAAACACCATATATTTT.

This chain connects TRBV29-1 to TRBJ2-7; 13 nucleotides agree with TRBD2. V trimming: 6 bases; J trimming: 6 bases; junction bases outside the gene matches: 8. Per the germline V gene, CDR1 is SQVTM and CDR2 is ANQGSEA. This CDR3 region has 14 residues. The CDR3 is CSVGLAGALREQYF. Written as DNA, the CDR3 is TGCAGCGTCGGACTAGCGGGGGCCCTTCGCGAGCAGTACTTC.